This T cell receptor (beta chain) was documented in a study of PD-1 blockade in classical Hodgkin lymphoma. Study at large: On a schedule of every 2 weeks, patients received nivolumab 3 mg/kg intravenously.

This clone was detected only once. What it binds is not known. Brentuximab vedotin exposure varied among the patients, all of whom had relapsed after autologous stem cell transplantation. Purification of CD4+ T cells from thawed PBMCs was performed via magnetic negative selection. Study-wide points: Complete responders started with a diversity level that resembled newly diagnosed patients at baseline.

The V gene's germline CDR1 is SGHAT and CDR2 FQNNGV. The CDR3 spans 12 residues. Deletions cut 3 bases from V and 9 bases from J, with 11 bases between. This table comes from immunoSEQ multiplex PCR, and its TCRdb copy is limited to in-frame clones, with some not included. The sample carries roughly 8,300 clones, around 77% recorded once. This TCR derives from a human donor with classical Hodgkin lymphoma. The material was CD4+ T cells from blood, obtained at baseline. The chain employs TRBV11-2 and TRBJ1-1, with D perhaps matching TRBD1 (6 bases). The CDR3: CASSFTGFKAFF. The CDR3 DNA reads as TGTGCCAGCAGCTTTACAGGGTTTAAAGCTTTCTTT.